One sample yielded the 32 T cell receptor beta chains listed below, sequenced in a study of long-term antiretroviral therapy in people with HIV. The assay, immunoSEQ v3.0, was run at survey level. The method was immunoSEQ multiplex PCR; TCRdb's version includes in-frame clones alone and lacks a portion of them. Here the sample spans roughly 17,000 clones, roughly 81% being singletons. This sample comprised unsorted PBMCs, obtained 0.5 years after starting antiretroviral therapy. These TCRs come from a middle-aged woman with HIV.

J is TRBJ1-1 and V is TRBV10-3; D unresolved. The CDR3 is made up of 15 amino acids. With 6 bases removed from V and 0 bases from J, the gap between germline ends came to 14 bases. CDR1 and CDR2 (germline): ENHRY, SYGVKD. CDR3 sequence (DNA): TGTGCCATCAGGGACCCCCACAGACTGAACACTGAAGCTTTCTTT. Translated, it gives CAIRDPHRLNTEAFF.

The chain combines TRBV27 with TRBJ2-3; D not resolved. V lost 8 bases and J 0 bases, leaving 9 bases between the germline ends. Germline V gene sequence: CDR1 MNHEY, CDR2 SMNVEV (reference sequence). This CDR3 comprises 13 residues. In nucleotides, the CDR3 is TGTGCCAGCCGCACTTCTAGCACAGATACGCAGTATTTT. Residues: CASRTSSTDTQYF.

This sequence joins TRBV10-3 and TRBJ2-3, with D possibly called TRBD1 or TRBD2 (5 bases each). The length of the CDR3 is 15 residues. Deletions cut 6 bases from V and 0 bases from J, with 13 bases between. The germline V gene encodes CDR1 ENHRY and CDR2 SYGVKD. In nucleotides, the CDR3 is TGTGCCATCAGCGGGACCGAGATGAGCACAGATACGCAGTATTTT. Translating it yields CAISGTEMSTDTQYF.

This chain links TRBV2 with TRBJ2-1, with 7 nucleotides matching TRBD2. Germline CDR1 and CDR2: SNHLY and FYNNEI. The J segment lost 0 bases and the V segment lost 5 bases, leaving 4 bases of the junction unmatched. The CDR3 loop spans 15 amino acids. The CDR3 DNA reads as TGTGCCAGCAGTCCAGCGGGGCCCTCCTACAATGAGCAGTTCTTC. Translation: CASSPAGPSYNEQFF. Looking up the rest from reference TRBV2 and TRBJ2-1 gives the full variable domain: EPEVTQTPSHQVTQMGQEVILRCVPISNHLYFYWYRQILGQKVEFLVSFYNNEISEKSEIFDDQFSVERPDGSNFTLKIRSTKLEDSAMYFCASSPAGPSYNEQFFGPGTRLTVL.

In this sample, this clone turned up once. The rearrangement uses TRBV5-1 and TRBJ2-1; 10 bases are a match to TRBD2. Germline CDR1 is SGHRS and CDR2 is YFSETQ. The CDR3 is 15 amino acids. With V trimmed by 5 bases and J by 8 bases, 10 bases remained unmatched. In DNA, the CDR3 is TGCGCCAGCAGTCTGAGCGGGAGGGCCACAGATGAGCAGTTCTTC. Protein: CASSLSGRATDEQFF.

This clone came up once. The chain employs TRBV5-1 and TRBJ1-2, with 8 bases aligning to TRBD1. The CDR3 runs 17 residues. Germline V CDR1 and CDR2: SGHRS, YFSETQ. Germline trimming cut 4 bases from V and 4 bases from J; bases unmatched to any gene: 15. The chain's CDR3 is CASSPRADRANIYGYTF. DNA for the CDR3: TGCGCCAGCAGCCCTCGTGCGGACAGGGCGAATATCTATGGCTACACCTTC.

This clone was picked up one time. The V and J genes are TRBV30 and TRBJ1-1; D is possibly TRBD1 (6 bases). V was clipped by 8 bases and J by 2 bases, with 21 bases between them. The CDR3 runs to 15 residues. Germline V gives CDR1 GTSNPN, CDR2 SVGIG (reference sequence). The CDR3 loop is CAPGGARTDNTEAFF. As DNA, the CDR3 is TGTGCCCCCGGGGGCGCTCGGACAGATAACACTGAAGCTTTCTTT.

The chain is built from TRBV27 and TRBJ2-1; 9 nucleotides match TRBD2. This CDR3 is 15 amino acids long. V lost 3 bases and J lost 8; bases outside the gene matches: 8. Germline V gene lookup returns CDR1 MNHEY and CDR2 SMNVEV (reference sequence). The CDR3 region has the DNA TGTGCCAGCAGTTTGGGACTAGCCCAGCCGGATGAGCAGTTCTTC. This encodes CASSLGLAQPDEQFF.

The gene calls are TRBV21-1 and TRBJ2-7; the table's D call, TRBD2, has no DNA check behind it. TRBV21-1 constitutes a pseudogene. The CDR3 contains 18 residues. CDR3 sequence (DNA): TGTGCCAGCAGCAACCCCCGACTCCTTGGACTAGCGGGTACCGAGCAGTACTTC. Amino acid sequence: CASSNPRLLGLAGTEQYF.

The chain recombines TRBV5-4 with TRBJ2-3; D ambiguous. Germline V gene data show CDR1 as SGHNT and CDR2 as YYREEE (reference sequence). V was shortened by 0 bases and J by 4 bases, with 3 bases between the two germline ends. The CDR3 runs to 12 residues. The CDR3 loop reads CASSLESDTQYF. CDR3 in DNA: TGTGCCAGCAGCTTGGAATCAGATACGCAGTATTTT.

The chain is built from TRBV7-2 and TRBJ1-2; D not certain. With 1 base removed from V and 3 bases from J, the gap between germline ends came to 12 bases. The CDR3 consists of 15 residues. The germline gives CDR1 SGHTA, CDR2 FQGNSA. The CDR3 nucleotides read TGTGCCAGCAGCTTAGGGGCGGGTAGGGACTATGGCTACACCTTC. It encodes CASSLGAGRDYGYTF. Full variable domain (remainder filled in from reference TRBV7-2 and TRBJ1-2): GAGVSQSPSNKVTEKGKDVELRCDPISGHTALYWYRQSLGQGLEFLIYFQGNSAPDKSGLPSDRFSAERTGGSVSTLTIQRTQQEDSAVYLCASSLGAGRDYGYTFGSGTRLTVV.

The J gene is TRBJ2-5, the V gene TRBV7-9; tentative D call: TRBD1 (5 bases). The J call could be wrong; TRBJ2-7 is a better fit for the DNA end. The CDR3 extends over 13 amino acids. CDR1 is SEHNR, CDR2 FQNEAQ, per germline (reference sequence). For the CDR3, the DNA is TGTGCCAGCAGCTTAGGCTACAGGAGCGAGCAGTACTTC. Translating gives CASSLGYRSEQYF.

The chain recombines TRBV10-3 with TRBJ2-1; TRBD2 aligns across 7 bases. CDR3 length: 15 residues. Germline V gene data show CDR1 as ENHRY and CDR2 as SYGVKD. The J segment lost 1 base and the V segment lost 6 bases, leaving 6 bases of the junction unmatched. CDR3 nucleotide sequence: TGTGCCATCAGGCTTCCGGGAGGTTCCTACAATGAGCAGTTCTTC. Amino acids: CAIRLPGGSYNEQFF.

This chain uses TRBV6-1 with TRBJ1-1, with unresolved D. The ends were cut back, 4 bases at V and 4 bases at J, with 10 bases in the middle. The CDR3 has 13 residues. Germline CDR1 reads MNHNS; CDR2 reads SASEGT. CDR3 residues: CASSGSGRTEAFF. The CDR3, as DNA: TGTGCCAGCAGTGGATCAGGTCGCACTGAAGCTTTCTTT.

The CDR3 DNA sequence: TGTGCCAGCAGCGTAGCCGGGGACAGCCTCTACGAGCAGTACTTC. Translated: CASSVAGDSLYEQYF. This rearrangement joins TRBV9 to TRBJ2-7, with 7 bases lining up with TRBD1. Germline values: CDR1 SGDLS, CDR2 YYNGEE. Germline trimming cut 0 bases from V and 3 bases from J; bases unmatched to any gene: 6. CDR3 length equals 15 residues.

This clone was recorded only once. The CDR3 protein is CASTGDGLNYGYTF. CDR3 nucleotide sequence: TGTGCCAGCACCGGGGACGGACTTAACTATGGCTACACCTTC. The rearrangement uses TRBV6-1 and TRBJ1-2; D may be TRBD1 (5 bases). The CDR3 length is 14 residues. V shed 7 bases and J shed 1 base, with 13 bases lying between them. Germline-derived CDR1 and CDR2 are MNHNS and SASEGT.

This clone was counted only a few times. The chain is built from TRBV27 and TRBJ2-2; a possible D gene is TRBD2 (6 bases). V gave up 10 bases and J gave up 5 bases, with 8 bases separating them. Germline CDR1 and CDR2: MNHEY and SMNVEV (reference sequence). The CDR3 runs to 11 residues. The CDR3 DNA sequence: TGTGCCATCGGGAGAACCGGGGAGCTGTTTTTT. Translating it yields CAIGRTGELFF.

V gene TRBV6-5 combines with J gene TRBJ2-1; unclear D gene. With 6 bases removed from V and 5 bases from J, the gap between germline ends came to 11 bases. CDR1 is MNHEY, CDR2 SVGAGI, per germline. The CDR3 contains 13 residues. DNA for the CDR3: TGTGCCAGCAGGGCGGCTTCCCACAATGAGCAGTTCTTC. Translated: CASRAASHNEQFF.

In this sample, this clone turned up once. V and J are TRBV19 and TRBJ1-5, with TRBD1 matching over 7 bases. This CDR3 contains 15 residues. V was pared by 3 bases and J by 5 bases, with 7 bases of the junction left unmatched. Germline assignment: CDR1 LNHDA and CDR2 SQIVND (reference sequence). The CDR3 sequence is CASSMQGQIYQPQHF. The CDR3 DNA is TGTGCCAGTAGTATGCAGGGACAGATCTATCAGCCCCAGCATTTT. Supplemented by reference TRBV19 and TRBJ1-5, the full variable domain reads DGGITQSPKYLFRKEGQNVTLSCEQNLNHDAMYWYRQDPGQGLRLIYYSQIVNDFQKGDIAEGYSVSREKKESFPLTVTSAQKNPTAFYLCASSMQGQIYQPQHFGDGTRLSIL.

This clone came up a few times. This chain uses TRBV7-3 with TRBJ2-2, with 13 positions matching TRBD2. CDR3 size: 17 residues. V dropped 3 bases and J dropped 1; count of bases not matched to a gene: 2. From germline, CDR1 is SGHTA and CDR2 FQGTGA. This CDR3 is CASSLRTSGGNTGELFF. The CDR3 bases are TGTGCCAGCAGCTTGAGGACTAGCGGGGGGAACACCGGGGAGCTGTTTTTT.

This chain joins TRBV7-9 and TRBJ2-6; D may match TRBD1 or TRBD2 (5 bases each). CDR1 and CDR2 from the germline V gene are SEHNR and FQNEAQ (reference sequence). V was shortened by 4 bases and J by 0 bases, with 16 bases between the two germline ends. This CDR3 contains 18 residues. Here the CDR3 reads CASSSRDHQFSGANVLTF. In DNA form, the CDR3 reads TGTGCCAGCAGCTCTCGGGACCATCAGTTCTCTGGGGCCAACGTCCTGACTTTC.

This CDR3 is CATRTGVGAYEQYF. Written as DNA, the CDR3 is TGCGCCACCCGGACAGGGGTTGGCGCCTACGAGCAGTACTTC. This chain uses TRBV5-1 with TRBJ2-7; TRBD1 matches at 9 bases. Per the germline V gene, CDR1 is SGHRS and CDR2 is YFSETQ. The CDR3 sequence is 14 residues long. J was trimmed by 2 bases and V by 9 bases; bases with no gene match: 9.

This rearrangement joins TRBV5-1 to TRBJ1-1; D is unresolved. The CDR3 is 12 residues long. Germline lookup yields CDR1 SGHRS and CDR2 YFSETQ. Trimming took off 7 bases at V and 1 base at J, with 8 bases between the two ends. Written as DNA, the CDR3 is TGCGCCAGCGGTAACGGGAACACTGAAGCTTTCTTT. This translates into CASGNGNTEAFF.

The chain combines TRBV9 with TRBJ2-5; D gene unclear. The CDR3 is 15 residues long. The V end lost 1 base, the J end lost 5 bases, and 15 bases lay between the germline ends. Germline-derived CDR1 and CDR2 are SGDLS and YYNGEE. This CDR3 reads CASSVTLRSSETQYF. CDR3 in DNA: TGTGCCAGCAGCGTAACCCTACGGAGCTCGGAGACCCAGTACTTC. The full variable domain, its missing parts supplied by reference TRBV9 and TRBJ2-5, is DSGVTQTPKHLITATGQRVTLRCSPRSGDLSVYWYQQSLDQGLQFLIQYYNGEERAKGNILERFSAQQFPDLHSELNLSSLELGDSALYFCASSVTLRSSETQYFGPGTRLLVL.

This clone has just one count. The rearrangement joins TRBV28 to TRBJ1-1, with D possibly matching TRBD1 (5 bases). Trimming took off 2 bases at V and 3 bases at J, with 7 bases between the two ends. This CDR3 comprises 13 residues. Per the germline V gene, CDR1 is MDHEN and CDR2 is SYDVKM. This chain's CDR3 is CASSLTTDTEAFF. CDR3 nucleotide sequence: TGTGCCAGCAGTTTAACGACAGACACTGAAGCTTTCTTT.

The gene calls are TRBV29-1 and TRBJ2-2; 9 bases line up with TRBD1. CDR3 size: 13 residues. V was clipped by 7 bases and J by 6 bases; unmatched bases: 6. CDR1 and CDR2 (germline): SQVTM, ANQGSEA. The CDR3 nucleotides are TGCAGCGCCATACAGGGGGCCGCCGGGGAGCTGTTTTTT. This gives the protein CSAIQGAAGELFF.

For the CDR3, the DNA is TGTGCCAGCTCACCACCGGCAGGAAAAGGCTTCTCTGGGGCCAACGTCCTGACTTTC. Protein sequence: CASSPPAGKGFSGANVLTF. J is TRBJ2-6 and V is TRBV18; unclear D gene. This CDR3 is 19 amino acids long. Germline V gene data show CDR1 as KGHSH and CDR2 as LQKENI. V lost 0 bases to trimming and J lost 0 bases, with 15 bases between them.

The chain couples TRBV7-8 to TRBJ2-3; 8 bases agree with TRBD2. The J segment lost 3 bases and the V segment lost 1 base, leaving 9 bases of the junction unmatched. This CDR3 has 17 amino acids. The V gene's germline CDR1 is SGHVS and CDR2 FQNEAQ. The CDR3 DNA reads TGTGCCAGCAGCTTAGAACGCATGGCGGGAGGAACAGATACGCAGTATTTT. Its translation: CASSLERMAGGTDTQYF.

V is TRBV29-1 and J is TRBJ2-2; D uncertain. The germline V and J ends were trimmed by 3 bases and 1 base, with 3 bases remaining between them. CDR1 is SQVTM and CDR2 is ANQGSEA in the germline V gene. There are 12 residues in the CDR3. The CDR3 nucleotides read TGCAGCGTTGACAAGAACACCGGGGAGCTGTTTTTT. Translated, it gives CSVDKNTGELFF.

The chain employs TRBV10-3 and TRBJ2-6; D gene ambiguous. Per germline, CDR1 ENHRY and CDR2 SYGVKD. V lost 11 bases to trimming and J lost 0 bases, with 5 bases between them. CDR3 length equals 12 residues. The CDR3: CAVDSGANVLTF. The DNA for the CDR3 is TGTGCCGTCGACTCTGGGGCCAACGTCCTGACTTTC.

V and J are TRBV5-4 and TRBJ2-1, with TRBD2 matching over 8 bases. J was trimmed by 9 bases and V by 4 bases; bases with no gene match: 15. Germline lookup yields CDR1 SGHNT and CDR2 YYREEE (reference sequence). The CDR3 spans 16 residues. The CDR3 here is CASSPGAGGGGGEQFF. The CDR3 DNA follows: TGTGCCAGCAGCCCCGGGGCGGGAGGAGGGGGGGGTGAGCAGTTCTTC.

The chain carries TRBV11-1 and TRBJ2-7; TRBD2 matches 9 bases. Germline V gene lookup returns CDR1 SGHAT and CDR2 FQDESV (reference sequence). The CDR3 totals 14 residues. The ends lost 5 bases at V and 5 bases at J; junction bases unmatched: 7. The DNA of the CDR3 is TGTGCCAGCAGCCTCAGGCGGGAGGGCAACGAGCAGTACTTC. Protein sequence: CASSLRREGNEQYF.